This entry lists 3 T cell receptor beta chains sequenced from one sample in a study of control samples from healthy donors and cancer patients. Generated by immunoSEQ multiplex PCR, the TCRdb table keeps only in-frame clones and is missing some. This table holds 140,000 or so clones, approximately 88% found once. Sequencing used blood. The receptors shown here come from a young man in good health.

In its sample, this clone was seen once. The J gene is TRBJ2-7, the V gene TRBV5-1, with D possibly being TRBD1 (6 bases). The CDR3 has 14 residues. Trimming left V 0 bases short and J 5 bases short, with 12 bases between. The germline gives CDR1 SGHRS, CDR2 YFSETQ. CDR3 amino acids: CASSLAYRVDEQYF. In nucleotides, the CDR3 is TGCGCCAGCAGCTTGGCCTACAGGGTCGACGAGCAGTACTTC. The variable domain in full, with the rest retrieved from reference TRBV5-1 and TRBJ2-7, is KAGVTQTPRYLIKTRGQQVTLSCSPISGHRSVSWYQQTPGQGLQFLFEYFSETQRNKGNFPGRFSGRQFSNSRSEMNVSTLELGDSALYLCASSLAYRVDEQYFGPGTRLTVT.

This sequence joins TRBV9 and TRBJ2-2; weak D call: TRBD2 (6 bases). The CDR3 spans 17 residues. V gave up 2 bases and J gave up 5 bases, with 19 bases separating them. Per the germline V gene, CDR1 is SGDLS and CDR2 is YYNGEE. The chain's CDR3 is CASSVQVGGRGTGELFF. The DNA for the CDR3 is TGTGCCAGCAGCGTGCAGGTGGGCGGCCGGGGGACCGGGGAGCTGTTTTTT.

This chain joins TRBV10-3 and TRBJ1-2; D call uncertain. This CDR3 is 13 amino acids long. Germline CDR1 is ENHRY and CDR2 is SYGVKD. The V and J ends lost 0 bases and 3 bases respectively, with 5 bases between them. CDR3 sequence: CAISESQDYGYTF. The DNA for the CDR3 is TGTGCCATCAGTGAGTCCCAGGACTATGGCTACACCTTC.